What follows are 16 T cell receptor beta chains derived from one specimen sequenced in a study of blood T cell repertoires in COVID-19. TCRdb's table, derived via immunoSEQ multiplex PCR, lists solely in-frame clones and lacks some. The sample shows approximately 260,000 clones, under 90% of them seen only once. Sequenced material: peripheral blood. Receptor source: a human donor in a cohort sampled during active COVID-19.

The chain recombines TRBV6-5 with TRBJ2-5; D may be TRBD2 (6 bases). Germline V gene data show CDR1 as MNHEY and CDR2 as SVGAGI. This CDR3 is 11 amino acids long. The V end was cut by 7 bases, the J end by 6 bases, with 9 bases between. The CDR3 DNA sequence: TGTGCCAGCACGGGCGGGAAGACCCAGTACTTC. Protein: CASTGGKTQYF.

V and J are TRBV4-2 and TRBJ2-3; D gene ambiguous. This CDR3 is 13 amino acids long. CDR1 is LGHNA, CDR2 YNFKEQ, per germline. V was shortened by 6 bases and J by 2 bases, with 9 bases between the two germline ends. The CDR3 DNA reads as TGTGCCAGCAGTCCCAATCCCACAGATACGCAGTATTTT. Translating it yields CASSPNPTDTQYF.

The chain recombines TRBV29-1 with TRBJ2-5, with D perhaps TRBD2 (6 bases). V lost 4 bases, J lost 1 base, and 13 bases lay in between. Germline V gene data show CDR1 as SQVTM and CDR2 as ANQGSEA. This CDR3 region has 14 residues. CDR3 loop: CSVGRRDPQETQYF. Here the CDR3 DNA reads TGCAGCGTTGGAAGGAGGGATCCCCAAGAGACCCAGTACTTC.

V and J are TRBV12-3 or TRBV12-4 and TRBJ1-1; TRBD1 matches at 7 bases. CDR3 size: 13 residues. J was trimmed by 1 base and V by 5 bases; bases with no gene match: 1. In DNA form, the CDR3 reads TGTGCCAGCAGTGGGACAGCGAACACTGAAGCTTTCTTT. Protein product: CASSGTANTEAFF.

The chain links TRBV6-2 or TRBV6-3 to TRBJ2-2; D is possibly TRBD1 (5 bases). Between the trimmed V and J ends, which lost 4 bases and 0 bases, there was a span of 9 bases. CDR1 and CDR2 (germline): MNHEY, SVGEGT. This CDR3 comprises 15 residues. CDR3 amino acids: CASSLRTTNTGELFF. CDR3 nucleotide sequence: TGTGCCAGCAGTTTGAGGACAACGAACACCGGGGAGCTGTTTTTT.

This chain connects TRBV19 to TRBJ1-5; 8 bases match TRBD1. With 3 bases clipped from V and 0 bases from J, the junction kept 4 bases outside the gene matches. This CDR3 has 16 amino acids. Looked up from germline, CDR1 is LNHDA and CDR2 is SQIVND (reference sequence). CDR3 region: CASSIGTGFSNQPQHF. CDR3 bases: TGTGCCAGTAGTATTGGGACAGGCTTTAGCAATCAGCCCCAGCATTTT. Full variable domain (rest looked up from reference TRBV19 and TRBJ1-5): DGGITQSPKYLFRKEGQNVTLSCEQNLNHDAMYWYRQDPGQGLRLIYYSQIVNDFQKGDIAEGYSVSREKKESFPLTVTSAQKNPTAFYLCASSIGTGFSNQPQHFGDGTRLSIL.

Turning to this clone: Distinct nucleotide sequences in the sample also encode this CDR3. The V and J genes are TRBV12-3 or TRBV12-4 and TRBJ2-1, with a weak D call TRBD2 (6 bases). The V end was cut by 3 bases, the J end by 5 bases, with 8 bases between. This CDR3 comprises 13 residues. The CDR3: CASSFGLHNEQFF. CDR3 DNA: TGTGCCAGCAGTTTTGGACTACACAATGAGCAGTTCTTC.

The rearrangement links TRBV18 to TRBJ2-5, with D possibly matching TRBD2 (5 bases). The V gene lost 9 bases and the J gene lost 5 bases, with 16 bases spanning the gap. Germline V gene data show CDR1 as KGHSH and CDR2 as LQKENI. The CDR3 has 13 amino acids. The CDR3 is CASSPGLDETQYF. The CDR3 DNA reads TGTGCCAGTTCCCCTGGACTCGACGAGACCCAGTACTTC.

The chain recombines TRBV5-4 with TRBJ2-5; 7 bases are a match to TRBD2. Germline V gives CDR1 SGHNT, CDR2 YYREEE (reference sequence). The CDR3 is made up of 15 amino acids. With 6 bases clipped from V and 0 bases from J, the junction kept 8 bases outside the gene matches. The CDR3 is CASTHGRGYQETQYF. The CDR3 DNA follows: TGTGCCAGCACCCATGGGCGGGGGTACCAAGAGACCCAGTACTTC.

As DNA, the CDR3 is TGTGCCAGTACGGTGGTCCGGGGAAGAGAAAAACTGTTTTTT. Amino acids: CASTVVRGREKLFF. This chain uses TRBV19 with TRBJ1-4; D gene ambiguous. V lost 7 bases, J lost 8 bases, and 17 bases lay in between. This CDR3 comprises 14 residues. Germline V gene sequence: CDR1 LNHDA, CDR2 SQIVND (reference sequence). Full variable domain (remainder filled in from reference TRBV19 and TRBJ1-4): DGGITQSPKYLFRKEGQNVTLSCEQNLNHDAMYWYRQDPGQGLRLIYYSQIVNDFQKGDIAEGYSVSREKKESFPLTVTSAQKNPTAFYLCASTVVRGREKLFFGSGTQLSVL.

The chain uses TRBV5-4 and TRBJ1-1, with D possibly matching TRBD1 (6 bases). This CDR3 is built from 16 residues. Trimming took 0 bases from V and 5 from J, leaving 17 bases between them. The germline V gene encodes CDR1 SGHNT and CDR2 YYREEE (reference sequence). CDR3 amino acids: CASSLGAGDLHTEAFF. The CDR3 DNA sequence: TGTGCCAGCAGCTTGGGTGCAGGGGACCTCCATACTGAAGCTTTCTTT.

The rearrangement uses TRBV7-6 and TRBJ2-1, with TRBD2 as a possible D gene (6 bases). CDR3 length: 16 residues. V lost 5 bases to trimming and J lost 10 bases, with 24 bases between them. Germline V CDR1 and CDR2: SGHVS, FNYEAQ. The CDR3 reads CASSAGRLGLTLEQFF. Written as DNA, the CDR3 is TGTGCCAGCAGCGCAGGGCGTCTCGGACTAACTTTGGAGCAGTTCTTC.

V gene TRBV2 combines with J gene TRBJ2-5, with 7 bases fitting TRBD1. The CDR3 spans 12 residues. Germline lookup yields CDR1 SNHLY and CDR2 FYNNEI. With 5 bases clipped from V and 4 bases from J, the junction kept 1 base outside the gene matches. In DNA form, the CDR3 reads TGTGCCAGCAGTACAGGGGCAGAGACCCAGTACTTC. Encoded protein: CASSTGAETQYF.

The chain has TRBV19 and TRBJ2-3; 11 bases are shared with TRBD2. V lost 6 bases to trimming and J lost 3 bases; unmatched junction nucleotides: 5. The CDR3 extends over 15 amino acids. Germline V gives CDR1 LNHDA, CDR2 SQIVND (reference sequence). CDR3 protein: CASRSRLAGTDTQYF. The CDR3 nucleotides are TGTGCCAGTAGATCTCGACTAGCGGGAACAGATACGCAGTATTTT. Using reference TRBV19 and TRBJ2-3 for the parts outside the CDR3, the full variable domain is DGGITQSPKYLFRKEGQNVTLSCEQNLNHDAMYWYRQDPGQGLRLIYYSQIVNDFQKGDIAEGYSVSREKKESFPLTVTSAQKNPTAFYLCASRSRLAGTDTQYFGPGTRLTVL.

V is TRBV27 and J is TRBJ2-1; 8 bases are a match to TRBD1. Per germline, CDR1 MNHEY and CDR2 SMNVEV (reference sequence). This CDR3 region has 14 residues. V trimming: 5 bases; J trimming: 10 bases; junction bases outside the gene matches: 10. The CDR3 here is CASSRQGKAGEQFF. The CDR3, as DNA: TGTGCCAGCAGTCGACAGGGGAAAGCAGGAGAGCAGTTCTTC.

The genes are TRBV6-4 and TRBJ2-3, with TRBD1 matching 8 bases. This CDR3 region has 14 residues. Trimming at V came to 4 bases and at J to 13 bases, leaving 13 bases not matched to a gene. Germline lookup yields CDR1 MRHNA and CDR2 SNTAGT. CDR3 protein: CASSGVGQGGVKYF. CDR3 nucleotides: TGTGCCAGCAGTGGCGTCGGACAGGGTGGAGTGAAGTATTTT.